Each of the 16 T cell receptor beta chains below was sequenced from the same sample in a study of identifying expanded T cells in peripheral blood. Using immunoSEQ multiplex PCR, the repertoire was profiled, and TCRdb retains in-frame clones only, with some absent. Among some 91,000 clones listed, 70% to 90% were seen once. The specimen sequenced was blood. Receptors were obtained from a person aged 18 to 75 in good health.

The chain's CDR3 is CSVVEGRETQYF. CDR3 nucleotides: TGCAGCGTTGTAGAAGGGAGAGAGACCCAGTACTTC. The gene calls are TRBV29-1 and TRBJ2-5; D is possibly TRBD2 (5 bases). CDR1 SQVTM and CDR2 ANQGSEA come from the germline V gene. The V and J ends lost 4 bases and 4 bases respectively, with 10 bases between them. The CDR3 is made up of 12 amino acids. Full variable domain (missing parts from reference TRBV29-1 and TRBJ2-5): SAVISQKPSRDICQRGTSLTIQCQVDSQVTMMFWYRQQPGQSLTLIATANQGSEATYESGFVIDKFPISRPNLTFSTLTVSNMSPEDSSIYLCSVVEGRETQYFGPGTRLLVL.

The chain's CDR3 is CASSTSGRSTGELFF. In nucleotides, the CDR3 is TGTGCCAGCAGTACTAGCGGGAGGAGCACCGGGGAGCTGTTTTTT. V is TRBV28 and J is TRBJ2-2, with TRBD2 matching 12 bases. Germline V gives CDR1 MDHEN, CDR2 SYDVKM. Trimming removed 5 bases from V and 4 bases from J; junction bases left unmatched: 2. The CDR3 has 15 residues.

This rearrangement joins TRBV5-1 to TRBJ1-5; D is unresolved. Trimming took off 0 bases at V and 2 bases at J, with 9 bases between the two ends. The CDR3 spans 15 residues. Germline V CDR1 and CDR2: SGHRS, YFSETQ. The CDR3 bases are TGCGCCAGCAGCTTGGGGGGAATCGGCAATCAGCCCCAGCATTTT. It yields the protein CASSLGGIGNQPQHF.

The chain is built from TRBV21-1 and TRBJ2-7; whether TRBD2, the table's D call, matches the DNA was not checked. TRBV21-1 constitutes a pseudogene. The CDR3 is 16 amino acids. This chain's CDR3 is CASSKGSRREGREQYF. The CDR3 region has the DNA TGTGCCAGCAGCAAAGGGAGCCGGCGGGAGGGCCGCGAGCAGTACTTC.

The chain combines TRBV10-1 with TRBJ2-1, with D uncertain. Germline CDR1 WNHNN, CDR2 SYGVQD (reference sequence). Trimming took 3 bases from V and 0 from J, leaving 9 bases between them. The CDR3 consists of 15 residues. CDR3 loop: CASSEMQASYNEQFF. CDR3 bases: TGCGCCAGCAGTGAAATGCAAGCCTCCTACAATGAGCAGTTCTTC.

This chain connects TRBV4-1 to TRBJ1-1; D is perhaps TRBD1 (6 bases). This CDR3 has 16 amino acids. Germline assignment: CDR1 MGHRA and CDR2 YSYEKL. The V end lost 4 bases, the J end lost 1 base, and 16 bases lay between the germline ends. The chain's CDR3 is CASSPKRGSENTEAFF. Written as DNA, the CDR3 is TGCGCCAGCAGCCCCAAGAGGGGGTCTGAGAACACTGAAGCTTTCTTT.

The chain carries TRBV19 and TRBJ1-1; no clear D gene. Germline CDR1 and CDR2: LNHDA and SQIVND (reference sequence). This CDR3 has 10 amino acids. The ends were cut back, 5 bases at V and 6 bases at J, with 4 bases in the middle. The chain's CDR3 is CASSPSEAFF. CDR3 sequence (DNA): TGTGCCAGTAGTCCTTCTGAAGCTTTCTTT.

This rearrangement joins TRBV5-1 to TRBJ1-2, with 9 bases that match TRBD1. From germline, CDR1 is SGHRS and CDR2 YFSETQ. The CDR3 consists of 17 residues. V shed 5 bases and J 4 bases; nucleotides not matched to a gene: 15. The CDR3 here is CASRTGTGKGLGYGYTF. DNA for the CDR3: TGCGCCAGCAGGACCGGGACAGGGAAGGGCCTAGGCTATGGCTACACCTTC.

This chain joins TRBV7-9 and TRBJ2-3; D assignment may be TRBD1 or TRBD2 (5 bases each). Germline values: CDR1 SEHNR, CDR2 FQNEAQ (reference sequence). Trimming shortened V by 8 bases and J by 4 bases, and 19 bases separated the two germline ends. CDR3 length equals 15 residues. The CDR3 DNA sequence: TGTGCCAGCTTTGACCCAGGGAGTAAGCCAGATACGCAGTATTTT. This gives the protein CASFDPGSKPDTQYF.

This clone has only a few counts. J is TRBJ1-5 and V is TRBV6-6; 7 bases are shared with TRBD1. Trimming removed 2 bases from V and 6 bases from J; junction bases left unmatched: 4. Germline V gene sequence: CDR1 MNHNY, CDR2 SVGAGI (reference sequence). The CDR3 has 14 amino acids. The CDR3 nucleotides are TGTGCCAGCAGTTACAGAGGGGGCGGTCAGCCCCAGCATTTT. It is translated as CASSYRGGGQPQHF.

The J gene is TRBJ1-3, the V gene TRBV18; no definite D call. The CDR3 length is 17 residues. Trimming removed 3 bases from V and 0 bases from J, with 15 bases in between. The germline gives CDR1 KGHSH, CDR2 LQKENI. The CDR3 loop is CASSPPRGKNSGNTIYF. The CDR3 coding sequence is TGTGCCAGCTCACCCCCTCGAGGGAAAAACTCTGGAAACACCATATATTTT.

The chain's CDR3 is CASRQGSEQYF. As DNA, the CDR3 is TGCGCCAGCAGACAGGGGAGCGAGCAGTACTTC. The rearrangement uses TRBV23-1 and TRBJ2-7; 7 nucleotides agree with TRBD1. TRBV23-1 is identified as an open reading frame with a role that is uncertain. This CDR3 is 11 amino acids long. The J segment lost 6 bases and the V segment lost 6 bases, leaving 2 bases of the junction unmatched.

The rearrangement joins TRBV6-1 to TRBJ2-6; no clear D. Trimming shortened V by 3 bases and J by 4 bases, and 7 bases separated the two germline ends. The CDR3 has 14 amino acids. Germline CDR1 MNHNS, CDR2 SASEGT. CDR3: CASSEGSGANVLTF. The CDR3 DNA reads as TGTGCCAGCAGTGAGGGGTCAGGGGCCAACGTCCTGACTTTC.

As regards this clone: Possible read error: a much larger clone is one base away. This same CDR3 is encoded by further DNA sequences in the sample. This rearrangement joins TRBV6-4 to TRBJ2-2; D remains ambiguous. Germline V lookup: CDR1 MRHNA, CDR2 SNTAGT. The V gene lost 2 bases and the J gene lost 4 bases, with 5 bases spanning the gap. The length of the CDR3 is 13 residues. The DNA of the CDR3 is TGTGCCAGCAGTGACGGACCCACCGGGGAGCTGTTTTTT. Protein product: CASSDGPTGELFF.

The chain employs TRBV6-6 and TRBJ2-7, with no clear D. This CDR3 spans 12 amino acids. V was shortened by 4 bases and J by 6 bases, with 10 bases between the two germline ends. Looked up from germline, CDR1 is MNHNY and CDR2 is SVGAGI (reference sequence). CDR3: CASSSGLGEQYF. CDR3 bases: TGTGCCAGCAGTTCAGGTCTGGGCGAGCAGTACTTC.

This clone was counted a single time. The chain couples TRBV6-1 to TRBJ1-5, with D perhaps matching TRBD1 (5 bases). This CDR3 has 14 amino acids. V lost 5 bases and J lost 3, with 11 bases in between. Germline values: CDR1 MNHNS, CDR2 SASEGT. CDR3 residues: CASSSQGVNQPQHF. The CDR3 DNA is TGTGCCAGCAGTTCTCAGGGTGTCAATCAGCCCCAGCATTTT.